This TCR beta chain originates from a study of cytomegalovirus exposure and HLA in healthy donors. Findings and caveats of the study: Immune exposure was documented only through CMV serostatus. DRB1 had the most TCR associations and HLA-C the fewest, a later analysis found, with rates varying by HLA locus.

V gave up 5 bases and J gave up 9 bases; unmatched junction bases: 12. Per the germline V gene, CDR1 is SGHTA and CDR2 is FQGNSA. CDR3 size: 15 residues. PCR employed 60 Vbeta and 13 Jbeta primers. Clones were read by immunoSEQ multiplex PCR, and TCRdb kept only the in-frame ones, dropping some. The table records 210,000 or so clones, 65% to 80% of them present only once. This clone turned up a few times. Its cognate antigen is unknown. The chain combines TRBV7-2 with TRBJ1-5, with TRBD1 identical over 8 bases. The sequencing sample was made of PBMCs. This TCR was sampled from a girl aged 2 to 9 in good health and CMV-seronegative. The CDR3 loop reads CASSQTTGGYSPQHF. The CDR3 DNA sequence: TGTGCCAGCAGCCAAACCACAGGGGGGTATTCGCCCCAGCATTTT.